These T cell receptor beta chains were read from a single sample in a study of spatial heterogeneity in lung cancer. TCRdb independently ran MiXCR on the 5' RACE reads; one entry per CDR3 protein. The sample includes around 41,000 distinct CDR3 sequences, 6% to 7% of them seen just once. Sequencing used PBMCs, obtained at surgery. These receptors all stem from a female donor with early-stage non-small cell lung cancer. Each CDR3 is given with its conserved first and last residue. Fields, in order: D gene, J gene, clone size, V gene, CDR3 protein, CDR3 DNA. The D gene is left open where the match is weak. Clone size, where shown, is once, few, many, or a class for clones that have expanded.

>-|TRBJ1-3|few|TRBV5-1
CASSPQAGPARRSGNTIYF
TGCGCCAGCAGCCCCCAGGCAGGCCCCGCCAGGAGGTCTGGAAACACCATATATTTT
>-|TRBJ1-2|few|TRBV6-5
CASSRGTYGYTF
TGTGCCAGCAGTCGGGGTACCTATGGCTACACCTTC
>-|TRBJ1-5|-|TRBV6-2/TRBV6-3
CASREGDLFNQPQHF
TGTGCCAGCAGAGAAGGAGATCTGTTCAATCAGCCCCAGCATTTT
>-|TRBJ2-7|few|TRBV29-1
CSVGQFYEQYF
TGCAGCGTAGGACAGTTCTACGAGCAGTACTTC
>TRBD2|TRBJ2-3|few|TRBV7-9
CASSFVAGGPADTQYF
TGTGCCAGCAGCTTTGTGGCGGGGGGGCCGGCAGATACGCAGTATTTT
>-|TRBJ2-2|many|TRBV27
CATHLRGIPDTGELFF
TGTGCCACCCACTTAAGGGGCATACCGGACACCGGGGAGCTGTTTTTT
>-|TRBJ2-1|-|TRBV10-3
CAISEQVEQFF
TGTGCCATCAGTGAGCAGGTTGAGCAGTTCTTC
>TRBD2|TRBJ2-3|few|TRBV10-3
CAISAPTGGAGDTQYF
TGTGCCATCAGTGCTCCAACGGGGGGGGCAGGTGATACGCAGTATTTT
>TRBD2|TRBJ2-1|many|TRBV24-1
CATSDPAGLAGGPSSYNEQFF
TGTGCCACCAGTGACCCGGCCGGACTGGCGGGGGGCCCAAGCTCCTACAATGAGCAGTTCTTC
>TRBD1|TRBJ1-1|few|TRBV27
CASSSASRAGGEVNTEAFF
TGTGCCAGCAGTTCCGCCTCAAGGGCAGGGGGCGAAGTGAACACTGAAGCTTTCTTT
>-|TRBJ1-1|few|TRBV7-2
CASGGTTEAFF
TGTGCCAGCGGAGGGACCACTGAAGCTTTCTTT
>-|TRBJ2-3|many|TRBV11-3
CASSAGDSVVSDTQYF
TGTGCCAGCAGCGCCGGGGACTCCGTGGTTTCGGATACGCAGTATTTT
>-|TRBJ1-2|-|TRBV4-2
CASSQVERATYGYTF
TGTGCCAGCAGCCAAGTTGAAAGGGCTACCTATGGCTACACCTTC
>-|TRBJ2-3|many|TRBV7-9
CASSLGYF
TGTGCCAGCAGCTTGGGGTATTTT
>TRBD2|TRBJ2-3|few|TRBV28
CASRQRGSTDTQYF
TGTGCCAGCCGCCAGCGGGGGAGCACAGATACGCAGTATTTT
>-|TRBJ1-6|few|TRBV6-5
CASSGQPREALHF
TGTGCCAGCAGTGGTCAACCCCGGGAGGCCCTCCACTTT
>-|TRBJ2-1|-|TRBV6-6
CASSQTTTGNEQFF
TGTGCCAGCAGCCAGACGACTACTGGGAATGAGCAGTTCTTC
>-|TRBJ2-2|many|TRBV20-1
CSASTIVTGELFF
TGCAGTGCTAGCACTATTGTTACGGGGGAGCTGTTTTTT
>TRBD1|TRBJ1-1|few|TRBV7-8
CASSLAPGTGGNTEAFF
TGTGCCAGCAGCTTAGCCCCCGGGACAGGGGGGAACACTGAAGCTTTCTTT
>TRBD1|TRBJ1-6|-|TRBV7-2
CASSFGDRAYSPLHF
TGTGCCAGCAGCTTTGGGGACAGGGCTTATTCACCCCTCCACTTT
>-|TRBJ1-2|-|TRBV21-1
CASRETRGDGYTF
TGTGCCAGCAGGGAAACAAGGGGTGATGGCTACACCTTC
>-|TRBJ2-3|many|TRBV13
CASSPRLAGLGTDTQYF
TGTGCCAGCAGCCCCCGCCTCGCGGGGTTGGGCACAGATACGCAGTATTTT
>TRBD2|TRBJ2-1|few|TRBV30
CAWSERGSSYNEQFF
TGTGCCTGGAGTGAGCGGGGGTCCTCCTACAATGAGCAGTTCTTC
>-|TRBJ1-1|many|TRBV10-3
CAIRPGENTEAFF
TGTGCCATCAGACCAGGGGAGAACACTGAAGCTTTCTTT
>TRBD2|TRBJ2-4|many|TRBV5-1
CASSSDPGLAGNIQYF
TGCGCCAGCAGCTCGGACCCAGGACTAGCGGGAAACATTCAGTACTTC
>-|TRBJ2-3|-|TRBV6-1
CASSLSGLDSTDTQYF
TGTGCCAGCAGTCTCTCTGGTCTAGATAGCACAGATACGCAGTATTTT
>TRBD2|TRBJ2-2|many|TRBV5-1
CASISSGANTGELFF
TGCGCCAGCATCTCTAGCGGGGCGAACACCGGGGAGCTGTTTTTT
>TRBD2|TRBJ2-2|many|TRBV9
CASSPGLAGRTGELFF
TGTGCCAGCAGCCCGGGACTAGCGGGGCGGACCGGGGAGCTGTTTTTT
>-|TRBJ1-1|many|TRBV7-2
CASSFSGDTEAFF
TGTGCCAGCAGCTTCTCGGGGGACACTGAAGCTTTCTTT
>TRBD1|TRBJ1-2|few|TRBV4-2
CASSTGTGTYGYTF
TGTGCCAGCAGTACCGGGACAGGGACCTATGGCTACACCTTC
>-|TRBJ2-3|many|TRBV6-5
CASSYQASSADTQYF
TGTGCCAGCAGTTACCAGGCTAGTTCGGCAGATACGCAGTATTTT
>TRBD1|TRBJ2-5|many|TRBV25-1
CASSAWTGPETQYF
TGTGCCAGCAGTGCTTGGACAGGGCCAGAGACCCAGTACTTC
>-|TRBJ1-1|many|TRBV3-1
CASSQDSEGRDTEAFF
TGTGCCAGCAGCCAAGATAGTGAGGGAAGGGACACTGAAGCTTTCTTT
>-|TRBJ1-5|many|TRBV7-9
CASSLGLRPQHF
TGTGCCAGCAGCTTAGGTTTAAGGCCCCAGCATTTT
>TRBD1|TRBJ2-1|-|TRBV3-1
CASSPNRDRAGNEQFF
TGTGCCAGCAGCCCTAACAGAGACAGGGCCGGCAATGAGCAGTTCTTC
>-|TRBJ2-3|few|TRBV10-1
CASSDPGRDTDTQYF
TGCGCCAGCAGTGATCCAGGCAGGGATACAGATACGCAGTATTTT
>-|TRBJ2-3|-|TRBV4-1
CASSEWQTDTQYF
TGCGCCAGCAGTGAATGGCAGACAGATACGCAGTATTTT
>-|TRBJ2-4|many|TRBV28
CASSLTGSAKNIQYF
TGTGCCAGCAGTTTGACCGGCAGTGCCAAAAACATTCAGTACTTC
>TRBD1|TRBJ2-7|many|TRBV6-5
CASRFGTGVLEQYF
TGTGCCAGCAGATTCGGGACAGGTGTTCTCGAGCAGTACTTC
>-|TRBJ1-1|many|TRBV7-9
CASSSGTVNTEAFF
TGTGCCAGCAGCTCAGGGACCGTGAACACTGAAGCTTTCTTT
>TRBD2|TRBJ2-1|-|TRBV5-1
CASSLSSGGSSYNEQFF
TGCGCCAGCAGCTTGAGTAGCGGGGGAAGCTCCTACAATGAGCAGTTCTTC
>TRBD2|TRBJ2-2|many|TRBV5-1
CASSLEERGVLGELFF
TGCGCCAGCAGCTTGGAGGAGCGGGGTGTTCTCGGGGAGCTGTTTTTT
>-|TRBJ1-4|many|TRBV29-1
CSGQATNEKLFF
TGCAGCGGACAGGCAACTAATGAAAAACTGTTTTTT
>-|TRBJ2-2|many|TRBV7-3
CASSSRPTGELFF
TGTGCCAGCAGCTCCCGACCGACCGGGGAGCTGTTTTTT
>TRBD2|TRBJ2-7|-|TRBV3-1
CASSRGLAATSSYEQYF
TGTGCCAGCAGCCGGGGACTAGCGGCGACTAGCTCCTACGAGCAGTACTTC
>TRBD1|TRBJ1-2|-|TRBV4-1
CASSQGGQGLYGYTF
TGCGCCAGCAGCCAAGGCGGACAGGGTCTATATGGCTACACCTTC
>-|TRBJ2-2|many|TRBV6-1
CASGTGPNTGELFF
TGTGCCAGCGGAACCGGACCGAACACCGGGGAGCTGTTTTTT
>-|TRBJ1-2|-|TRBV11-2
CASSPDRTGLNYGYTF
TGTGCCAGCAGCCCGGATCGAACAGGGCTCAACTATGGCTACACCTTC
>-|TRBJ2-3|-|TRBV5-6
CASSLVPTAGDTQYF
TGTGCCAGCAGCTTGGTTCCTACGGCAGGGGATACGCAGTATTTT
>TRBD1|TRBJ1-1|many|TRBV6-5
CASSYYQGGNTEAFF
TGTGCCAGCAGTTACTACCAGGGGGGGAACACTGAAGCTTTCTTT
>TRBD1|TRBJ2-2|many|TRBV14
CASSQETGFRGLAGELFF
TGTGCCAGCAGCCAAGAGACGGGATTCAGGGGGCTGGCCGGGGAGCTGTTTTTT
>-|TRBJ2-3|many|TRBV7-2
CASSLATTNTQYF
TGTGCCAGCAGCTTAGCGACGACTAATACGCAGTATTTT
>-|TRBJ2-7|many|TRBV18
CASSPPDQGKYEQYF
TGTGCCAGCTCACCACCAGATCAGGGGAAGTACGAGCAGTACTTC